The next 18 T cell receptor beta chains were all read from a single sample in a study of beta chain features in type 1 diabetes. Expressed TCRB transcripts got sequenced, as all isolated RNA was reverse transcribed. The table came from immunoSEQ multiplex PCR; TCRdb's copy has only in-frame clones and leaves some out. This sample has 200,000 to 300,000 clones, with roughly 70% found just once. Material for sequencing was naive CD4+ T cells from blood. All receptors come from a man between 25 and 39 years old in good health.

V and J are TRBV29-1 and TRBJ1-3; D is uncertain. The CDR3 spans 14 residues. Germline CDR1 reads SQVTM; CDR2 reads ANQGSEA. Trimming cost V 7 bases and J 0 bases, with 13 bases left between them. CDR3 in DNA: TGCAGCGCCGCCTCCCTCCTCTCTGGAAACACCATATATTTT. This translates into CSAASLLSGNTIYF.

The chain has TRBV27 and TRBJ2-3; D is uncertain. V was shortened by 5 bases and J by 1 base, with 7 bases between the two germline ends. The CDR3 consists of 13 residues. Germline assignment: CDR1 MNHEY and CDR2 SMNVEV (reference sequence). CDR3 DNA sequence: TGTGCCAGCAGTCCCCTGGGCACAGATACGCAGTATTTT. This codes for CASSPLGTDTQYF.

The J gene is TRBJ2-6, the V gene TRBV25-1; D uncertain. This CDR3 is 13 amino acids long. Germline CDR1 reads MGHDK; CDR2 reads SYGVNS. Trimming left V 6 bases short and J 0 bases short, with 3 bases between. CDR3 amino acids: CASSNSGANVLTF. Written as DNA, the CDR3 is TGTGCCAGCAGCAACTCTGGGGCCAACGTCCTGACTTTC.

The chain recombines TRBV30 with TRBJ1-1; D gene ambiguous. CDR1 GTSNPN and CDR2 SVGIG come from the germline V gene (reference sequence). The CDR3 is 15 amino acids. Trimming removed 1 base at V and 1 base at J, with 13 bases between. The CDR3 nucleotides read TGTGCCTGGAGTGATCTCCTATGGGGGAACACTGAAGCTTTCTTT. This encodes CAWSDLLWGNTEAFF.

The CDR3 is CSVMGHNEKLFF. In DNA, the CDR3 is TGCAGCGTTATGGGACATAATGAAAAACTGTTTTTT. The chain has TRBV29-1 and TRBJ1-4, with D possibly TRBD1 on 6 matching bases. V shed 5 bases and J shed 4 bases, with 8 bases lying between them. The V gene's germline CDR1 is SQVTM and CDR2 ANQGSEA. The CDR3 length is 12 residues.

DNA of the CDR3: TGTGCCAGCATCTTGCCGCCGCAAGAGACCCAGTACTTC. Translating it yields CASILPPQETQYF. The chain recombines TRBV2 with TRBJ2-5; D remains ambiguous. Trimming took 7 bases from V and 2 from J, leaving 11 bases between them. The germline gives CDR1 SNHLY, CDR2 FYNNEI. This CDR3 has 13 amino acids. Complete variable domain (other parts from reference TRBV2 and TRBJ2-5): EPEVTQTPSHQVTQMGQEVILRCVPISNHLYFYWYRQILGQKVEFLVSFYNNEISEKSEIFDDQFSVERPDGSNFTLKIRSTKLEDSAMYFCASILPPQETQYFGPGTRLLVL.

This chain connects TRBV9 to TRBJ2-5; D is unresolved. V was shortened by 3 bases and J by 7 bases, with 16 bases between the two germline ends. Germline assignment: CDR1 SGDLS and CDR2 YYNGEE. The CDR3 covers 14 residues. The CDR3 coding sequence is TGTGCCAGCAGCGAGACGGTGGGTCCAGGGACCCAGTACTTC. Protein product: CASSETVGPGTQYF.

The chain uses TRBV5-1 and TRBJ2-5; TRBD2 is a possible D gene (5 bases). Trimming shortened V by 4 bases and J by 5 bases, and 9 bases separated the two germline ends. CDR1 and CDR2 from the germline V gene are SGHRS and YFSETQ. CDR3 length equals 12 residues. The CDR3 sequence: CASSKRRETQYF. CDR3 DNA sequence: TGCGCCAGCAGCAAGCGGCGGGAGACCCAGTACTTC.

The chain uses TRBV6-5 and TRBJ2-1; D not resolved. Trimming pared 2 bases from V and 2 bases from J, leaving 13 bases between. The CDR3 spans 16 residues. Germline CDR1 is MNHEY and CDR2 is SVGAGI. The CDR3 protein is CASSYDRRPTYNEQFF. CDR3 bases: TGTGCCAGCAGTTACGACCGCCGGCCGACCTACAATGAGCAGTTCTTC.

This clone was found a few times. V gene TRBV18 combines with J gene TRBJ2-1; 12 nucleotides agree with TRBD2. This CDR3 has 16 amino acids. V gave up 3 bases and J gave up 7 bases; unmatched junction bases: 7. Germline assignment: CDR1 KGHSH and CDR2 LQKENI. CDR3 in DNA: TGTGCCAGCTCACCCCTGACTAGCGGGAGTTGGAATGAGCAGTTCTTC. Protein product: CASSPLTSGSWNEQFF.

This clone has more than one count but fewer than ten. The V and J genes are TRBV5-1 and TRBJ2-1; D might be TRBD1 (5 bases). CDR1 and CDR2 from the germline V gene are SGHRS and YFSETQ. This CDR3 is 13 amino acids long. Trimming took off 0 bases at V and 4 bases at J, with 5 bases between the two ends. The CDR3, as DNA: TGCGCCAGCAGCTTGGGACAGTACAATGAGCAGTTCTTC. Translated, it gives CASSLGQYNEQFF.

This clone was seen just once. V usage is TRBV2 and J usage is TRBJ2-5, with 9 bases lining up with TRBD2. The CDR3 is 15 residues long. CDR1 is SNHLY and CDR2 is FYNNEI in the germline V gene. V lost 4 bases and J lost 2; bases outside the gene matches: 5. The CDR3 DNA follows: TGTGCCAGCAGTGGCGATAGCGGGGGACAAGAGACCCAGTACTTC. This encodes CASSGDSGGQETQYF.

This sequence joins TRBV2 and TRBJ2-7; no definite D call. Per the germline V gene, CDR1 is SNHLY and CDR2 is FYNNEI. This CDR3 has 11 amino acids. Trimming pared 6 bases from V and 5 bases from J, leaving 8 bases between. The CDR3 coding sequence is TGTGCCAGCAGAGCTAGTGACGAGCAGTACTTC. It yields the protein CASRASDEQYF.

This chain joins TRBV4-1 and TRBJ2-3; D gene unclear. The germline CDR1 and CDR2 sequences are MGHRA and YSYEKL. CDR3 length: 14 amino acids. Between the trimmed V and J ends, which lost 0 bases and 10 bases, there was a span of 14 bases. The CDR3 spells CASSQEGASGSQYF. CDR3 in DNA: TGCGCCAGCAGCCAAGAGGGTGCGTCTGGGTCGCAGTATTTT.

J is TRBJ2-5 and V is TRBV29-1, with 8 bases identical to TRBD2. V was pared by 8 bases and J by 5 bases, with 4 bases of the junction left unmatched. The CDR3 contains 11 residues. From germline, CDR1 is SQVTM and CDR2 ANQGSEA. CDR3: CSSWTSETQYF. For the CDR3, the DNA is TGCAGCTCCTGGACTAGCGAGACCCAGTACTTC.

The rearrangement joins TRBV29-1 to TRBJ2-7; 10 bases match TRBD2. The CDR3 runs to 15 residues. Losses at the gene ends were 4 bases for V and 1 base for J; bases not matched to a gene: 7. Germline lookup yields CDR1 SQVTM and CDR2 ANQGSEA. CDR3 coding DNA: TGCAGCGTTGTACTAGCGGGACGACGATCCTACGAGCAGTACTTC. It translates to CSVVLAGRRSYEQYF.

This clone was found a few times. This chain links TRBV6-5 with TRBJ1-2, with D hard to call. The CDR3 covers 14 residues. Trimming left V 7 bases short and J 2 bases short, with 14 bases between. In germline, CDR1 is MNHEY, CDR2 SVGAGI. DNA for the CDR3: TGTGCCAGCAAAGGAAACACCTACAACTATGGCTACACCTTC. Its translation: CASKGNTYNYGYTF.

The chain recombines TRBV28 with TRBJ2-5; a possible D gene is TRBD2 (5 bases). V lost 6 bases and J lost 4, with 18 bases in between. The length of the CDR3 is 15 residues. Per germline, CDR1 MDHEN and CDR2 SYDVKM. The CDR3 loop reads CASSSVGSKGETQYF. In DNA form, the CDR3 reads TGTGCCAGCAGCTCGGTGGGGAGTAAGGGAGAGACCCAGTACTTC.